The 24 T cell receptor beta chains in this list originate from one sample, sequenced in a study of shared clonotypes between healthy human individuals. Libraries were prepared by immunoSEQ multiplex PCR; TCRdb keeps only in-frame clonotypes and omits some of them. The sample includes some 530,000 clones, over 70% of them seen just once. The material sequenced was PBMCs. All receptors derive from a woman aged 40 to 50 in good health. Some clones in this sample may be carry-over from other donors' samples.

As DNA, the CDR3 is TGTGCCAGCAGCTTAGCTCGGGGCACCGGGGAGCTGTTTTTT. Amino acids: CASSLARGTGELFF. This chain joins TRBV7-2 and TRBJ2-2, with a weak D call TRBD2 (5 bases). Between the trimmed V and J ends, which lost 0 bases and 4 bases, there was a span of 6 bases. Germline V gene data show CDR1 as SGHTA and CDR2 as FQGNSA. The CDR3 length is 14 residues.

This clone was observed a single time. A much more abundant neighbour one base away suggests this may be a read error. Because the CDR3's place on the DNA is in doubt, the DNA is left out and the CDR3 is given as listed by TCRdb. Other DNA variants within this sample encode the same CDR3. CDR3 residues: CASSVEVGQGARGLYF. The gene calls are TRBV9 and TRBJ2-4; the DNA was not used to check the table's D call, TRBD1. Looked up from germline, CDR1 is SGDLS and CDR2 is YYNGEE. The CDR3 is 16 residues long, counting both termini.

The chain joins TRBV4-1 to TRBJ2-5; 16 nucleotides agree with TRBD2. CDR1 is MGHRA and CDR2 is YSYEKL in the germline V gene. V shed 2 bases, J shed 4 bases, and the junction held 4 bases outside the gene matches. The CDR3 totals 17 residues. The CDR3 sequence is CASSQSGLAGGGETQYF. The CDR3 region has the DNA TGCGCCAGCAGCCAATCGGGACTAGCGGGAGGGGGAGAGACCCAGTACTTC.

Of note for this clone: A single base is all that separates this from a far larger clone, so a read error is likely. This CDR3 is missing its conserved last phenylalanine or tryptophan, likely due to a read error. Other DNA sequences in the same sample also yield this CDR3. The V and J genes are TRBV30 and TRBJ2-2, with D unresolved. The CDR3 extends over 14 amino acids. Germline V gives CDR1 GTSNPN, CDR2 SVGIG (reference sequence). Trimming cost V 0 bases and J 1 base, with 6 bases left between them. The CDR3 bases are TGTGCCTGGAGTGTGAGGCGGAACACCGGGGAGCTGTTTCTT. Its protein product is CAWSVRRNTGELFL.

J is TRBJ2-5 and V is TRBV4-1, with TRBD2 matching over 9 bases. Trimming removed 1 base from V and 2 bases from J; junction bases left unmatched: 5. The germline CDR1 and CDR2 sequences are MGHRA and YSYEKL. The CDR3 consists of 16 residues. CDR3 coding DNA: TGCGCCAGCAGCCAAGTCAGACTAGCGGAACAAGAGACCCAGTACTTC. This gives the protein CASSQVRLAEQETQYF.

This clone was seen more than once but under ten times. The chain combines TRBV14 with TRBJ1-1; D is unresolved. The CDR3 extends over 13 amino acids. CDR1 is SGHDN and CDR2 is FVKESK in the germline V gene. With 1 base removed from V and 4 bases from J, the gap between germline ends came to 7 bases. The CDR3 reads CASSQARVTEAFF. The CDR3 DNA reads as TGTGCCAGCAGCCAAGCTAGGGTCACTGAAGCTTTCTTT.

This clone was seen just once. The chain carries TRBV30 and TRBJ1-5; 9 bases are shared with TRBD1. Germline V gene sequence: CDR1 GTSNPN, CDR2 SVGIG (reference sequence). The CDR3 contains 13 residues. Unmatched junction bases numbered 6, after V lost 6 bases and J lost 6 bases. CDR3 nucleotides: TGTGCCTGCCAAGGACAGGGGCGTCAGCCCCAGCATTTT. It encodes CACQGQGRQPQHF.

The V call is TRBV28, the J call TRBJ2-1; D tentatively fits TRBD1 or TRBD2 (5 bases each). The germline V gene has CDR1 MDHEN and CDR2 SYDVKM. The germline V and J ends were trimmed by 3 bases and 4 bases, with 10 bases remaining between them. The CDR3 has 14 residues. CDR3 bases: TGTGCCAGCAGTTTGGGGACCGAGTACAATGAGCAGTTCTTC. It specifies CASSLGTEYNEQFF.

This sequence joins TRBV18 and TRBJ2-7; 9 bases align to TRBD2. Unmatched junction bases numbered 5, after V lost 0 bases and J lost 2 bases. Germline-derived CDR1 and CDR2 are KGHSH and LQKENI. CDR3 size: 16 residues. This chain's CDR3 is CASSPPASGNPYEQYF. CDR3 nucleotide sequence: TGTGCCAGCTCACCACCGGCTAGCGGGAACCCCTACGAGCAGTACTTC. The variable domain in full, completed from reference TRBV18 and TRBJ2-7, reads NAGVMQNPRHLVRRRGQEARLRCSPMKGHSHVYWYRQLPEEGLKFMVYLQKENIIDESGMPKERFSAEFPKEGPSILRIQQVVRGDSAAYFCASSPPASGNPYEQYFGPGTRLTVT.

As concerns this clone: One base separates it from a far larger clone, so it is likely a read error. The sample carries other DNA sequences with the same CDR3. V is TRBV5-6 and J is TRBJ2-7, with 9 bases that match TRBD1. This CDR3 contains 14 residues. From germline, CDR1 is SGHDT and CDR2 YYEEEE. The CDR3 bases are TGTGCTAGCAGCCCCGGACAGGGGTCCTACGAGCAGTACTTC. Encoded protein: CASSPGQGSYEQYF.

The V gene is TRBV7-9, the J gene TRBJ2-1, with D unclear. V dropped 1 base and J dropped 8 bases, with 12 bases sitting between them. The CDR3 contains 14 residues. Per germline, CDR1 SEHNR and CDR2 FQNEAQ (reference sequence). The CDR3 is CASSLDAWVHEQFF. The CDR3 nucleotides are TGTGCCAGCAGCTTAGACGCGTGGGTTCATGAGCAGTTCTTC.

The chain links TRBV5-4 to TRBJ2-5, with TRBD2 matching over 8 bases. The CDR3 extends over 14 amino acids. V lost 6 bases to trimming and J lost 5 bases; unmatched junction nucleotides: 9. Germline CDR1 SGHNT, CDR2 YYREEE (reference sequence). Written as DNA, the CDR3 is TGTGCCAGCACTTGGAGCGGGAGTGGTGAGACCCAGTACTTC. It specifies CASTWSGSGETQYF.

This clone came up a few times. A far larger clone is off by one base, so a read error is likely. The CDR3 DNA sequence: TGTGCCTGGAAACCCGTGGGTACGCAGTGTTTT. Its protein product is CAWKPVGTQCF. The chain employs TRBV30 and TRBJ2-3; D uncertain. Germline V gene lookup returns CDR1 GTSNPN and CDR2 SVGIG (reference sequence). The CDR3 consists of 11 residues.

The CDR3 reads CATSTPGGNSYEQYF. The CDR3 nucleotides are TGTGCCACCAGCACCCCGGGGGGAAACTCCTACGAGCAGTACTTC. V is TRBV15 and J is TRBJ2-7; 7 nucleotides align to TRBD2. With V trimmed by 4 bases and J by 0 bases, 6 bases remained unmatched. Germline V gene data show CDR1 as LNHNV and CDR2 as YYDKDF (reference sequence). The CDR3 sequence is 15 residues long.

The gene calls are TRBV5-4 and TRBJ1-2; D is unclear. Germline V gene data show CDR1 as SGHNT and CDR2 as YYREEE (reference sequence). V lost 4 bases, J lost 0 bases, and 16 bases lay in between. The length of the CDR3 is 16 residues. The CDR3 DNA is TGTGCCAGCAGCGCGGTGAAGCGCTCAGCTAACTATGGCTACACCTTC. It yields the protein CASSAVKRSANYGYTF.

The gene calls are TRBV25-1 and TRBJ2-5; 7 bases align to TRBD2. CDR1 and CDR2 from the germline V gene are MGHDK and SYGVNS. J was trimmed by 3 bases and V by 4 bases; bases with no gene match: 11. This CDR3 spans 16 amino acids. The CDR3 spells CASSAYLGGIEETQYF. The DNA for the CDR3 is TGTGCCAGCAGTGCGTACCTCGGGGGGATAGAAGAGACCCAGTACTTC. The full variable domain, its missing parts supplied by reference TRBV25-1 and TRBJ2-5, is EADIYQTPRYLVIGTGKKITLECSQTMGHDKMYWYQQDPGMELHLIHYSYGVNSTEKGDLSSESTVSRIRTEHFPLTLESARPSHTSQYLCASSAYLGGIEETQYFGPGTRLLVL.

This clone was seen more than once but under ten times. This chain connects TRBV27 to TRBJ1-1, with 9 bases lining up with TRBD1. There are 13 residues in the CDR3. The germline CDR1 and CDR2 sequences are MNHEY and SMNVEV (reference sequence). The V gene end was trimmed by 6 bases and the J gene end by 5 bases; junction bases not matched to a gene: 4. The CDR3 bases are TGTGCCAGCAGCCGAGGGACAGGGACTGAAGCTTTCTTT. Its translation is CASSRGTGTEAFF.

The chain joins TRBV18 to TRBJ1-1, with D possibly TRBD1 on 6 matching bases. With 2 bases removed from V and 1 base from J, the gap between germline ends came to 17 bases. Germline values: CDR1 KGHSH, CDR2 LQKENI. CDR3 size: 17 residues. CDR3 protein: CASSPGVAGARNTEAFF. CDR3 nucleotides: TGTGCCAGCTCACCAGGAGTTGCGGGGGCGCGGAACACTGAAGCTTTCTTT.

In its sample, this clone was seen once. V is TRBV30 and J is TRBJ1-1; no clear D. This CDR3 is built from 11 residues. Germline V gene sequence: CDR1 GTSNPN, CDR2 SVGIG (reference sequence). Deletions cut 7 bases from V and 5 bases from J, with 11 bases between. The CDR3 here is CALRYMTEAFF. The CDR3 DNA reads TGTGCCTTGAGGTACATGACTGAAGCTTTCTTT.

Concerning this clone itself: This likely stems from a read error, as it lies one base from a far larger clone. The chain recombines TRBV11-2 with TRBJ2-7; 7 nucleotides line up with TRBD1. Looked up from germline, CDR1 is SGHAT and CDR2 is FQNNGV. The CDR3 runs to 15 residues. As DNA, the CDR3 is TGTGCCAGCAGCGATCGGACAGGAGGTTTCTACAAGCAGTACTTC. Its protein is CASSDRTGGFYKQYF.

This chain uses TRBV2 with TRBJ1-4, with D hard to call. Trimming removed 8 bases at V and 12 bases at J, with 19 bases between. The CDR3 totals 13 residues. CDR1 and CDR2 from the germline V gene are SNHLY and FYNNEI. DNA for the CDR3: TGTGCCAGCTGCGTAGTCAGGCCCGGGGAACTGTTTTTT. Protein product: CASCVVRPGELFF.

DNA for the CDR3: TGTGCCAGCCCATATCGGGACAGATGCCTAGCCTACGAGCAGTACTTC. Its translation: CASPYRDRCLAYEQYF. V is TRBV28 and J is TRBJ2-7, with 7 bases matching TRBD1. J lost 2 bases, V lost 8 bases, and 15 bases had no gene match. This CDR3 is 16 amino acids long. Germline assignment: CDR1 MDHEN and CDR2 SYDVKM.

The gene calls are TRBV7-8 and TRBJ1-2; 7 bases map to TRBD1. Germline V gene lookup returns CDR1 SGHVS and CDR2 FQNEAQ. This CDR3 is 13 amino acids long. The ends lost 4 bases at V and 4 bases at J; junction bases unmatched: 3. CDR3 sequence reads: CASSSTGPYGYTF. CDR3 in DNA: TGTGCCAGCAGCTCGACAGGGCCCTATGGCTACACCTTC.

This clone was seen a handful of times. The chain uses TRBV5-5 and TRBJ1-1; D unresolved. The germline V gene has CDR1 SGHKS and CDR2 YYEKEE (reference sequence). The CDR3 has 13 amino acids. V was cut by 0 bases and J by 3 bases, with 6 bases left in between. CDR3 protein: CASSLVSDTEAFF. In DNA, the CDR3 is TGTGCCAGCAGCTTGGTTTCAGACACTGAAGCTTTCTTT.